These 9 T cell receptor beta chains were sequenced from one sample in a study of cytomegalovirus exposure and HLA in healthy donors. A multiplex PCR was run with 60 Vbeta primers and 13 Jbeta primers. This table comes from immunoSEQ multiplex PCR, and its TCRdb copy is limited to in-frame clones, with some not included. The sample includes tens of thousands of clones, 60% to 70% of them seen just once. Sequenced: PBMCs. The receptors were gathered from a man aged 45-65 years in good health and CMV-seropositive.

The CDR3 reads CASRRSGGLNTEAFF. The DNA for the CDR3 is TGTGCCAGCAGGAGGTCAGGGGGGCTGAACACTGAAGCTTTCTTT. This chain uses TRBV6-1 with TRBJ1-1, with 7 nucleotides matching TRBD1. Germline CDR1 reads MNHNS; CDR2 reads SASEGT. With 6 bases clipped from V and 0 bases from J, the junction kept 7 bases outside the gene matches. CDR3 length: 15 residues.

This clone was counted between two and nine times. The genes are TRBV4-2 and TRBJ2-7, with 7 positions matching TRBD1. Losses at the gene ends were 1 base for V and 2 bases for J; bases not matched to a gene: 5. Germline lookup yields CDR1 LGHNA and CDR2 YNFKEQ. This CDR3 is 15 amino acids long. The chain's CDR3 is CASSQGQGRTYEQYF. The CDR3 DNA reads as TGTGCCAGCAGCCAAGGACAGGGAAGGACCTACGAGCAGTACTTC.

This clone was recorded once. The V and J genes are TRBV11-3 and TRBJ2-2; D is possibly TRBD2 (6 bases). Germline V lookup: CDR1 SGHNT, CDR2 YENEEA. The length of the CDR3 is 20 residues. V lost 3 bases to trimming and J lost 4 bases, with 27 bases between them. The CDR3 protein is CASSFGWGVGTPGITGELFF. CDR3 coding DNA: TGTGCCAGCAGCTTTGGTTGGGGAGTCGGGACTCCCGGGATCACCGGGGAGCTGTTTTTT.

The genes are TRBV28 and TRBJ1-1; D is perhaps TRBD1 (6 bases). Germline V gene lookup returns CDR1 MDHEN and CDR2 SYDVKM. The CDR3 sequence is 14 residues long. V gave up 2 bases and J gave up 4 bases, with 11 bases separating them. The CDR3 bases are TGTGCCAGCAGTTTAGGGGGGGCGACCACTGAAGCTTTCTTT. It encodes CASSLGGATTEAFF.

The rearrangement uses TRBV18 and TRBJ1-2; tentative D call: TRBD1 (6 bases). The CDR3 totals 14 residues. Trimming shortened V by 6 bases and J by 4 bases, and 15 bases separated the two germline ends. CDR1 and CDR2 from the germline V gene are KGHSH and LQKENI. CDR3 DNA: TGTGCCAGCTCCCCTAACAGGGATACCTATGGCTACACCTTC. Amino acid sequence: CASSPNRDTYGYTF.

As regards this clone: The sample holds other DNA sequences that translate to the same CDR3. This sequence joins TRBV4-3 and TRBJ1-2; 9 nucleotides line up with TRBD1. The CDR3 is 16 residues long. V dropped 0 bases and J dropped 4; count of bases not matched to a gene: 6. CDR1 LGHNA and CDR2 YSLEER come from the germline V gene. The CDR3 is CASSQDRQGVGYGYTF. The DNA of the CDR3 is TGCGCCAGCAGCCAAGATCGACAGGGGGTGGGCTATGGCTACACCTTC.

J is TRBJ1-2 and V is TRBV14; D gene uncertain. The V end was cut by 1 base, the J end by 2 bases, with 11 bases between. The germline V gene has CDR1 SGHDN and CDR2 FVKESK. The length of the CDR3 is 15 residues. This CDR3 reads CASSQGPGSNYGYTF. CDR3 nucleotide sequence: TGTGCCAGCAGCCAAGGTCCGGGTTCGAACTATGGCTACACCTTC.

V gene TRBV27 combines with J gene TRBJ1-1, with D maybe TRBD1 (6 bases). CDR1 and CDR2 from the germline V gene are MNHEY and SMNVEV (reference sequence). CDR3 length: 15 amino acids. V gave up 6 bases and J gave up 3 bases, with 17 bases separating them. The CDR3 region has the DNA TGTGCCAGCAGCGGACCCGGGACACCTTACACTGAAGCTTTCTTT. Its protein is CASSGPGTPYTEAFF.

The chain uses TRBV2 and TRBJ2-1; D is undetermined. CDR1 and CDR2 (germline): SNHLY, FYNNEI. V was shortened by 3 bases and J by 4 bases, with 10 bases between the two germline ends. There are 14 residues in the CDR3. CDR3 nucleotides: TGTGCCAGCAGTGACTGGGCTACATACAATGAGCAGTTCTTC. The encoded protein is CASSDWATYNEQFF. Drawing the rest from reference TRBV2 and TRBJ2-1, the complete variable domain is EPEVTQTPSHQVTQMGQEVILRCVPISNHLYFYWYRQILGQKVEFLVSFYNNEISEKSEIFDDQFSVERPDGSNFTLKIRSTKLEDSAMYFCASSDWATYNEQFFGPGTRLTVL.